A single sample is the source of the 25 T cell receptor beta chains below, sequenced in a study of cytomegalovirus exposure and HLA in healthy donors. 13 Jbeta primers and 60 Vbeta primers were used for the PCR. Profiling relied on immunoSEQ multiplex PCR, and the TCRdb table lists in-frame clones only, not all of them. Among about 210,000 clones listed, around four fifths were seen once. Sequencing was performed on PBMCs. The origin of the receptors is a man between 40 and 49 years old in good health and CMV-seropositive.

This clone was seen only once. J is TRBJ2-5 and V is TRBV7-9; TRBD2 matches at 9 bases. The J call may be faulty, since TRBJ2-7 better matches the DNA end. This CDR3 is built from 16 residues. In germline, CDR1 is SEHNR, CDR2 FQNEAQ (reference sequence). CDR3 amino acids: CASSLRREGASYEQYF. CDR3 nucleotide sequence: TGTGCCAGCAGCTTACGGCGGGAGGGGGCCTCCTACGAGCAGTACTTC.

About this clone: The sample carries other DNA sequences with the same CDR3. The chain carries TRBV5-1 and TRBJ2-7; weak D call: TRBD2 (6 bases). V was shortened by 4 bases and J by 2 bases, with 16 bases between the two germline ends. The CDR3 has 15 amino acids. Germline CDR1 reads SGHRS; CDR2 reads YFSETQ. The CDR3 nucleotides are TGCGCCAGCAGCCCTTCAGCGGGCTTCCCCTACGAGCAGTACTTC. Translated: CASSPSAGFPYEQYF.

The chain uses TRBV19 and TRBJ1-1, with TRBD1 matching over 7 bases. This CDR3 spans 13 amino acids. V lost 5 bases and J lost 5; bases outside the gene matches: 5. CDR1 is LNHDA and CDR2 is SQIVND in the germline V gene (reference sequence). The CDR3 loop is CASSASRGTEAFF. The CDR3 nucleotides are TGTGCCAGTAGTGCGTCCAGGGGGACTGAAGCTTTCTTT.

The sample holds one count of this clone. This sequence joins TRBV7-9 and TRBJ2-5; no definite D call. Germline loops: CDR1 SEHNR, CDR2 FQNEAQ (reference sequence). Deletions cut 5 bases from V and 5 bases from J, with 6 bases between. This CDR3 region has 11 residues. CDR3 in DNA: TGTGCCAGCAGCGAGTCGGAGACCCAGTACTTC. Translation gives CASSESETQYF.

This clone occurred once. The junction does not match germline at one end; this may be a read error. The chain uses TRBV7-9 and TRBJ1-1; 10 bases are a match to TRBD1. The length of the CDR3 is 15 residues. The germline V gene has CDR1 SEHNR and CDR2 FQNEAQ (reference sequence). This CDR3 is CSSSLGQGLSTEAFF. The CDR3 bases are TGTTCCAGCAGCTTGGGACAGGGGTTGTCCACTGAAGCTTTCTTT.

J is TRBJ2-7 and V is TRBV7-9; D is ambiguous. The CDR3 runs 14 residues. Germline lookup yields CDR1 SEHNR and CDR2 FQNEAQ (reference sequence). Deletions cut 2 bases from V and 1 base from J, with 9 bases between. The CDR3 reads CASSLNVVSYEQYF. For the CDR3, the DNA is TGTGCCAGCAGCTTAAACGTAGTATCCTACGAGCAGTACTTC.

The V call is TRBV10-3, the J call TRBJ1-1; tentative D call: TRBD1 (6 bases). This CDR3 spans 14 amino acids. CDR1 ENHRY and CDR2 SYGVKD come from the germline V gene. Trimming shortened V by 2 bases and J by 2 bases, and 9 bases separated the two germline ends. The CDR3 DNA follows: TGTGCCATCAGTGAGGGACAGTTAAACACTGAAGCTTTCTTT. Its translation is CAISEGQLNTEAFF.

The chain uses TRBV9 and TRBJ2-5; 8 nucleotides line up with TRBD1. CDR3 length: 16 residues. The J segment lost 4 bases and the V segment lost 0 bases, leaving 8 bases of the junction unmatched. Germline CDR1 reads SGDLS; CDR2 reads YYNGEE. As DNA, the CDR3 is TGTGCCAGCAGCGTAGAAGGCGGGACAGGAGGAGAGACCCAGTACTTC. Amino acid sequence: CASSVEGGTGGETQYF.

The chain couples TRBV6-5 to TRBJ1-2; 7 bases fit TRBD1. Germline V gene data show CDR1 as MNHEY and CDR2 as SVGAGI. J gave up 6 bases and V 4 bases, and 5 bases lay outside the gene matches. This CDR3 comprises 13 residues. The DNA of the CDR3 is TGTGCCAGCAGTTTGATCCAGGGGGATGGCTACACCTTC. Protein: CASSLIQGDGYTF.

CDR3 sequence: CSVEKTSGSAETQYF. Written as DNA, the CDR3 is TGCAGCGTTGAGAAGACTAGCGGGAGTGCAGAGACCCAGTACTTC. This chain uses TRBV29-1 with TRBJ2-5; 12 positions match TRBD2. Germline CDR1 is SQVTM and CDR2 is ANQGSEA. CDR3 length: 15 amino acids. With 3 bases clipped from V and 4 bases from J, the junction kept 6 bases outside the gene matches.

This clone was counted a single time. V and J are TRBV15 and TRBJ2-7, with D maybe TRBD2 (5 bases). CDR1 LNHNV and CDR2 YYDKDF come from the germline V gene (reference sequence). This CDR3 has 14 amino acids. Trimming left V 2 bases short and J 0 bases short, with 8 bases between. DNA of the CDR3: TGTGCCACCAGCAGAATAGGGAGCTCCTACGAGCAGTACTTC. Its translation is CATSRIGSSYEQYF.

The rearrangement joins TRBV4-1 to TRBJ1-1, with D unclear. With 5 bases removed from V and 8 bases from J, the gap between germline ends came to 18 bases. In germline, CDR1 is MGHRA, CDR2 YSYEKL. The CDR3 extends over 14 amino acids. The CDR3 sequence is CASSSPGSLGEAFF. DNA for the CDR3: TGCGCCAGCAGCTCCCCCGGGAGTCTTGGGGAAGCTTTCTTT.

This chain's CDR3 is CASSEWGRRGTDTQYF. The CDR3 nucleotides are TGTGCCAGCAGCGAGTGGGGCAGGCGTGGCACAGATACGCAGTATTTT. The rearrangement links TRBV9 to TRBJ2-3, with TRBD1 as a possible D gene (5 bases). The V end lost 3 bases, the J end lost 1 base, and 15 bases lay between the germline ends. The V gene's germline CDR1 is SGDLS and CDR2 YYNGEE. The CDR3 totals 16 residues.

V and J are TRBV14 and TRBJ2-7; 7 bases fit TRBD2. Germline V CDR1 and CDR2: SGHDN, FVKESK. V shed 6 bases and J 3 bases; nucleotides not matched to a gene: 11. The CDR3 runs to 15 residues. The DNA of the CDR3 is TGTGCCAGCAGACCTACCGGGACTAACCTCTACGAGCAGTACTTC. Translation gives CASRPTGTNLYEQYF. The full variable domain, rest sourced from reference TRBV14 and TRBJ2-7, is EAGVTQFPSHSVIEKGQTVTLRCDPISGHDNLYWYRRVMGKEIKFLLHFVKESKQDESGMPNNRFLAERTGGTYSTLKVQPAELEDSGVYFCASRPTGTNLYEQYFGPGTRLTVT.

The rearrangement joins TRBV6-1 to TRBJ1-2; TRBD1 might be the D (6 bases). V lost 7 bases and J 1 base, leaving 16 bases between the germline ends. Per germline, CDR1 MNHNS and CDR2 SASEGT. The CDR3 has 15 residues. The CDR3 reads CASKGRVDSNYGYTF. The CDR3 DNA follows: TGTGCCAGCAAAGGTCGGGTGGACAGTAACTATGGCTACACCTTC.

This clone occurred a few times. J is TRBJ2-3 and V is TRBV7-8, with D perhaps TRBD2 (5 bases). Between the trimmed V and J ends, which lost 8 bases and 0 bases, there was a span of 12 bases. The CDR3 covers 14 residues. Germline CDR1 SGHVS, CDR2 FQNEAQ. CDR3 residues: CASAAGLSTDTQYF. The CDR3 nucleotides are TGTGCCAGCGCCGCCGGACTTAGCACAGATACGCAGTATTTT.

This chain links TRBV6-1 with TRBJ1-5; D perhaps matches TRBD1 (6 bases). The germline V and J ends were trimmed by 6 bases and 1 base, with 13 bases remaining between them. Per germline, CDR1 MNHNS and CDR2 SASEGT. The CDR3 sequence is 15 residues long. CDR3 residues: CASSRDILSNQPQHF. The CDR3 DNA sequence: TGTGCCAGCAGCCGGGACATCTTAAGCAATCAGCCCCAGCATTTT.

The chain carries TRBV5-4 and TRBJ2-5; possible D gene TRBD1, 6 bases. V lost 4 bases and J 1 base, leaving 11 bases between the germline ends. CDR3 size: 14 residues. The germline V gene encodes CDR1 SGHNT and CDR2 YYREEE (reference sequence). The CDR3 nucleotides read TGTGCCAGCAGCGTAACAGGGTTCCAAGAGACCCAGTACTTC. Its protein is CASSVTGFQETQYF. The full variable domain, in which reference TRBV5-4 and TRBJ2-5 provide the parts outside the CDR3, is ETGVTQSPTHLIKTRGQQVTLRCSSQSGHNTVSWYQQALGQGPQFIFQYYREEENGRGNFPPRFSGLQFPNYSSELNVNALELDDSALYLCASSVTGFQETQYFGPGTRLLVL.

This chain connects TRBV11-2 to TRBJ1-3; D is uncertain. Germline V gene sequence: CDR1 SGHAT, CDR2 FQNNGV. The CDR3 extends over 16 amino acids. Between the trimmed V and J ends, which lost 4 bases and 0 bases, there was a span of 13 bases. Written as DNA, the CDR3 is TGTGCCAGCAGCTACAAACCGGGTCTCTCTGGAAACACCATATATTTT. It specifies CASSYKPGLSGNTIYF.

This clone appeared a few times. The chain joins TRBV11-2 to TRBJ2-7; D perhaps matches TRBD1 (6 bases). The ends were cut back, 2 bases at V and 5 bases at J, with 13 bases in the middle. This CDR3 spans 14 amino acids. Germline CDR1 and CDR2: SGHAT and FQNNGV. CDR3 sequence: CASSLMGASNEQYF. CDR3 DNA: TGTGCCAGCAGCTTAATGGGGGCTTCAAACGAGCAGTACTTC.

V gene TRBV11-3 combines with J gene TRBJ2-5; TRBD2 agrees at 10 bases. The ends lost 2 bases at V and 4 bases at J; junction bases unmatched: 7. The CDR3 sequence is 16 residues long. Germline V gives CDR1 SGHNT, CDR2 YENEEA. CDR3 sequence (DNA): TGTGCCAGCAGCTTACGGCTAGCGGGAGTGGCAGAGACCCAGTACTTC. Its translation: CASSLRLAGVAETQYF. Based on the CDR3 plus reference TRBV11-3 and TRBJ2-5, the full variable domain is EAGVVQSPRYKIIEKKQPVAFWCNPISGHNTLYWYLQNLGQGPELLIRYENEEAVDDSQLPKDRFSAERLKGVDSTLKIQPAELGDSAVYLCASSLRLAGVAETQYFGPGTRLLVL.

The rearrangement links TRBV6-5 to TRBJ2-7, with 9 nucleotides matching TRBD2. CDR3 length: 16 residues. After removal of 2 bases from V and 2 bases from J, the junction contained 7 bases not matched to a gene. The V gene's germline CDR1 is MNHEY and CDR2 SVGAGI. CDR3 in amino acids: CASSYGFSGGTYEQYF. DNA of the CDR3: TGTGCCAGCAGTTACGGCTTTAGCGGGGGCACCTACGAGCAGTACTTC.

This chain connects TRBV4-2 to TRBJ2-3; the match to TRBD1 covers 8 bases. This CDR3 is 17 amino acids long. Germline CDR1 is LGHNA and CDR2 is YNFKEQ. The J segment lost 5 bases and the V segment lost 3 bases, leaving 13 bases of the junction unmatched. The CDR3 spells CASSQGGGQGARDTQYF. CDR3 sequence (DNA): TGTGCCAGCAGCCAGGGGGGTGGGCAGGGGGCACGAGATACGCAGTATTTT.

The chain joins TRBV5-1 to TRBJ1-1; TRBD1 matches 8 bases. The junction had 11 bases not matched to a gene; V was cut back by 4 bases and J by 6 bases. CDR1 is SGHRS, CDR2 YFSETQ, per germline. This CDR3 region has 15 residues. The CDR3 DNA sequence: TGCGCCAGCAGCGCCCGGACAGGGATGTTTTCTGAAGCTTTCTTT. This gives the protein CASSARTGMFSEAFF.

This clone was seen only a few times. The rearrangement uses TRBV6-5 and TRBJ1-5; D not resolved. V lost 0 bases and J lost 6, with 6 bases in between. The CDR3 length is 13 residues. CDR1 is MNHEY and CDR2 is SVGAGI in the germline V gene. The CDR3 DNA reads TGTGCCAGCAGTTACTCGAACATTCAGCCCCAGCATTTT. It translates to CASSYSNIQPQHF.